This is a list of T cell receptor beta chains from one sample in a study of T cell responses to AZD1222 COVID-19 vaccine. Only in-frame clones appear in the TCRdb table, and some are missing; sequencing was by immunoSEQ multiplex PCR. The sample lists around 260,000 clones, more than 80% seen once, with approximately 0.52% in the top ten. The sample here was peripheral blood, taken on day 0 of AZD1222 vaccination. The receptor source for this set is an adult in good health. The CDR3 runs from the conserved cysteine through the conserved F or W. Fields, in order: V gene, D gene, clone size, J gene, CDR3 DNA, CDR3 protein. A D gene is named only where the DNA matches it firmly. Clone sizes are given selectively: once, few, many, or a class where the clone is expanded.

V gene: TRBV12-5
D gene: -
clone size: -
J gene: TRBJ2-5
CDR3 DNA: TGTGCTAGTGGTTACTCCTCCGGGGGCCATGAGACCCAGTACTTC
CDR3 protein: CASGYSSGGHETQYF

V gene: TRBV27
D gene: -
clone size: -
J gene: TRBJ1-4
CDR3 DNA: TGTGCCAGCAGGGTGTCAGGGTTTAATGAAAAACTGTTTTTT
CDR3 protein: CASRVSGFNEKLFF

V gene: TRBV12-3/TRBV12-4
D gene: -
clone size: -
J gene: TRBJ1-2
CDR3 DNA: TGTGCCAGCAGTTTAGGGGGCGCGAATGGCTACACCTTC
CDR3 protein: CASSLGGANGYTF

V gene: TRBV10-3
D gene: -
clone size: -
J gene: TRBJ1-6
CDR3 DNA: TGTGCCATCCAGGGGCAGGCGGGATCACCCCTCCACTTT
CDR3 protein: CAIQGQAGSPLHF

V gene: TRBV6-6
D gene: -
clone size: -
J gene: TRBJ2-2
CDR3 DNA: TGTGCCAGCAGTCCTTTGGGGACGAACACCGGGGAGCTGTTTTTT
CDR3 protein: CASSPLGTNTGELFF

V gene: TRBV9
D gene: TRBD2
clone size: -
J gene: TRBJ2-1
CDR3 DNA: TGTGCCAGCAGCGTCAGCGGGACCTACAATGAGCAGTTCTTC
CDR3 protein: CASSVSGTYNEQFF

V gene: TRBV28
D gene: TRBD2
clone size: -
J gene: TRBJ2-1
CDR3 DNA: TGTACGAGCGGGATCACCTACAATGAGCAGTTCTTC
CDR3 protein: CTSGITYNEQFF

V gene: TRBV5-6
D gene: -
clone size: -
J gene: TRBJ1-4
CDR3 DNA: TGTGCCAGCAGCTTGACAGGATCGGGAACTAATGAAAAACTGTTTTTT
CDR3 protein: CASSLTGSGTNEKLFF

V gene: TRBV5-1
D gene: -
clone size: once
J gene: TRBJ1-6
CDR3 DNA: TGCGCCACCCAACGGGACTGGAATTCACCCCTCCACTTT
CDR3 protein: CATQRDWNSPLHF

V gene: TRBV28
D gene: -
clone size: -
J gene: TRBJ1-1
CDR3 DNA: TGTGCCAGCAGTTTGGGACCGGTGGACACTGAAGCTTTCTTT
CDR3 protein: CASSLGPVDTEAFF

V gene: TRBV3-1/TRBV3-2
D gene: TRBD1
clone size: -
J gene: TRBJ1-6
CDR3 DNA: TGTGCCAGCAGCCAACAGGGGGGAAATTCACCCCTCCACTTT
CDR3 protein: CASSQQGGNSPLHF

V gene: TRBV19
D gene: TRBD2
clone size: -
J gene: TRBJ2-1
CDR3 DNA: TGTGCCAGTAGTAGGATAGCGGGAGACTACAATGAGCAGTTCTTC
CDR3 protein: CASSRIAGDYNEQFF

V gene: TRBV29-1
D gene: -
clone size: -
J gene: TRBJ2-5
CDR3 DNA: TGCAGCGTTGAAGATGGGTTAGGGATCTGGAGAGAGACCCAGTACTTC
CDR3 protein: CSVEDGLGIWRETQYF

V gene: TRBV28
D gene: -
clone size: -
J gene: TRBJ1-3
CDR3 DNA: TGTGCCAGCAGCGGCGGAGACTCTGGAAACACCATATATTTT
CDR3 protein: CASSGGDSGNTIYF

V gene: TRBV7-2
D gene: -
clone size: -
J gene: TRBJ1-2
CDR3 DNA: TGTGCCAGCAGCTTAGCCAGGGGTGGTATCTATGGCTACACCTTC
CDR3 protein: CASSLARGGIYGYTF

V gene: TRBV3-1/TRBV3-2
D gene: -
clone size: once
J gene: TRBJ1-2
CDR3 DNA: TGTGCCAGCAGCGGGGGGAGGGGGATAAGTGGCTACACCTTC
CDR3 protein: CASSGGRGISGYTF

V gene: TRBV2
D gene: -
clone size: -
J gene: TRBJ1-1
CDR3 DNA: TGTGCCAGCAGCTCACAGGGAAGAGAAACTGAAGCTTTCTTT
CDR3 protein: CASSSQGRETEAFF

V gene: TRBV2
D gene: -
clone size: -
J gene: TRBJ2-7
CDR3 DNA: TGTGCCAGCAGGATCGGGGTCGAGCTAGTCTACGAGCAGTACTTC
CDR3 protein: CASRIGVELVYEQYF

V gene: TRBV7-2
D gene: -
clone size: once
J gene: TRBJ2-7
CDR3 DNA: TGTGCCAGCACCCAGGGCTACGAGCAGTACTTC
CDR3 protein: CASTQGYEQYF

V gene: TRBV28
D gene: -
clone size: once
J gene: TRBJ2-5
CDR3 DNA: TGTGCCAGCCAAACCCGCATCGAGACCCAGTACTTC
CDR3 protein: CASQTRIETQYF

V gene: TRBV18
D gene: -
clone size: -
J gene: TRBJ2-2
CDR3 DNA: TGTGCCAGCTCACCAAAGAACTCGAACACCGGGGAGCTGTTTTTT
CDR3 protein: CASSPKNSNTGELFF

V gene: TRBV3-1/TRBV3-2
D gene: -
clone size: -
J gene: TRBJ1-1
CDR3 DNA: TGTGCCAGCAGCTCAAGGGGAGAAGCTTTCTTT
CDR3 protein: CASSSRGEAFF

V gene: TRBV12-3/TRBV12-4
D gene: -
clone size: -
J gene: TRBJ1-1
CDR3 DNA: TGTGCCAGCAGTCCCCCCGGGATACCTGAAGCTTTCTTT
CDR3 protein: CASSPPGIPEAFF

V gene: TRBV5-4
D gene: -
clone size: -
J gene: TRBJ2-7
CDR3 DNA: TGTGCCAGCAGCCCGGCAGCGAGCCCCTACGAGCAGTACTTC
CDR3 protein: CASSPAASPYEQYF

V gene: TRBV24-1
D gene: TRBD1
clone size: -
J gene: TRBJ2-6
CDR3 DNA: TGTGCCACCAGTGAAAGGACAGGGGGACTAGGGGCCAACGTCCTGACTTTC
CDR3 protein: CATSERTGGLGANVLTF

V gene: TRBV19
D gene: -
clone size: -
J gene: TRBJ1-1
CDR3 DNA: TGTGCCAGTAGTATAGGGGGCATGAACACTGAAGCTTTCTTT
CDR3 protein: CASSIGGMNTEAFF

V gene: TRBV28
D gene: -
clone size: -
J gene: TRBJ1-1
CDR3 DNA: TGTGCCAGCAGTTTACACCGCATGAACACTGAAGCTTTCTTT
CDR3 protein: CASSLHRMNTEAFF

V gene: TRBV28
D gene: -
clone size: -
J gene: TRBJ1-1
CDR3 DNA: TGTGCCAGCAGTTTAAGGGTAATGAACACTGAAGCTTTCTTT
CDR3 protein: CASSLRVMNTEAFF

V gene: TRBV29-1
D gene: TRBD1
clone size: once
J gene: TRBJ2-7
CDR3 DNA: TGCAGCGTTGAAGGCCCGGGACAGGGGCCCTACGAGCAGTACTTC
CDR3 protein: CSVEGPGQGPYEQYF

V gene: TRBV29-1
D gene: -
clone size: -
J gene: TRBJ2-2
CDR3 DNA: TGCAGCGTCGGACGCAAGCTCGGCGGGGAGCTGTTTTTT
CDR3 protein: CSVGRKLGGELFF

V gene: TRBV27
D gene: -
clone size: -
J gene: TRBJ2-2
CDR3 DNA: TGTGCCAGCCGGCGGGACCACTCCACCGGGGAGCTGTTTTTT
CDR3 protein: CASRRDHSTGELFF

V gene: TRBV11-2
D gene: -
clone size: -
J gene: TRBJ2-7
CDR3 DNA: TGTGCCAGCACCTCCTCCTACGAGCAGTACTTC
CDR3 protein: CASTSSYEQYF

V gene: TRBV29-1
D gene: -
clone size: -
J gene: TRBJ1-1
CDR3 DNA: TGCAGCGTTAGGATGGCGAACACTGAAGCTTTCTTT
CDR3 protein: CSVRMANTEAFF